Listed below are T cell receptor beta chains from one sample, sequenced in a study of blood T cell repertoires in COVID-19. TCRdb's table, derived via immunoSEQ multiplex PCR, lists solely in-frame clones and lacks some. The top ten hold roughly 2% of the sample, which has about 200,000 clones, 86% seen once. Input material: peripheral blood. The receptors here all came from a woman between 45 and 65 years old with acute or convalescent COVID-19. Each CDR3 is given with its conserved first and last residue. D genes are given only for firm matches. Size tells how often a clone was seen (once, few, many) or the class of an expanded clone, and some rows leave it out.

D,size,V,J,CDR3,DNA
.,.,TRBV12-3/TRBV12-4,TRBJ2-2,CASRATYTGELFF,TGTGCCAGCAGGGCGACTTACACCGGGGAGCTGTTTTTT
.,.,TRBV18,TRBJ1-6,CASSPAVDYSPLHF,TGTGCCAGCTCACCAGCGGTTGATTATTCACCCCTCCACTTT
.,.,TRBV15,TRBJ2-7,CATSRVLGSSYEQYF,TGTGCCACCAGCAGAGTGCTCGGGAGCTCCTACGAGCAGTACTTC
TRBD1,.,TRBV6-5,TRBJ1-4,CASTSGQLNEKLFF,TGTGCCAGCACTTCGGGACAGCTTAATGAAAAACTGTTTTTT
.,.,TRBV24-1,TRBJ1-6,CATAEAYNSPLHF,TGTGCCACGGCCGAGGCCTATAATTCACCCCTCCACTTT
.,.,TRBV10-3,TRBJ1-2,CAISGRGDEDGYTF,TGTGCCATCAGTGGGAGGGGAGATGAGGATGGCTACACCTTC
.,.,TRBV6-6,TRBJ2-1,CASSPSSYNEQFF,TGTGCCAGCAGTCCGAGCTCCTACAATGAGCAGTTCTTC
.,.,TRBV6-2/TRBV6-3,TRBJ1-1,CASSLRGDREAFF,TGTGCCAGCAGCCTTCGGGGAGACCGTGAAGCTTTCTTT
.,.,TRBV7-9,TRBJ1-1,CASSLGQNTEAFF,TGTGCCAGCAGCTTGGGACAGAACACTGAAGCTTTCTTT
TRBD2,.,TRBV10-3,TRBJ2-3,CATTLAGGYTQYF,TGTGCCACGACCCTAGCGGGGGGGTATACGCAGTATTTT
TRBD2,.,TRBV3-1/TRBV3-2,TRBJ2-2,CASSFTSGRANTGELFF,TGTGCCAGCAGCTTCACTAGCGGGAGGGCGAACACCGGGGAGCTGTTTTTT
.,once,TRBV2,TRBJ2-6,CASVRGGSGANVLTF,TGTGCCAGCGTTAGAGGGGGCTCTGGGGCCAACGTCCTGACTTTC
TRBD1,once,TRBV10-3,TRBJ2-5,CAISVDRGMETQYF,TGTGCCATCAGTGTTGACAGGGGCATGGAGACCCAGTACTTC
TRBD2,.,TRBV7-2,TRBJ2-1,CASSPTSGGPDEQFF,TGTGCCAGCAGCCCAACTAGCGGGGGGCCTGATGAGCAGTTCTTC
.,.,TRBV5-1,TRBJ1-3,CASSPDSNTIYF,TGCGCCAGCAGTCCGGACTCAAACACCATATATTTT
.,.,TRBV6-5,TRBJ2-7,CASREGLWESSEQYF,TGTGCCAGCAGGGAGGGACTCTGGGAGTCGTCCGAGCAGTACTTC
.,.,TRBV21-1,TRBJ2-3,CASSHRKEGDPSTDTQYF,TGTGCCAGCAGCCACCGGAAGGAGGGCGACCCTAGCACAGATACGCAGTATTTT
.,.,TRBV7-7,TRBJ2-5,CASSAYSFETQYF,TGTGCCAGCAGCGCCTATAGTTTCGAGACCCAGTACTTC
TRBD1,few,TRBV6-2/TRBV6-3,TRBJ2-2,CASSNGQGASGELFF,TGTGCCAGCAGCAATGGACAGGGGGCTAGCGGGGAGCTGTTTTTT
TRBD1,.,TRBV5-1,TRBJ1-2,CASSIQGAGYGYTF,TGCGCCAGCAGCATCCAGGGGGCGGGCTATGGCTACACCTTC
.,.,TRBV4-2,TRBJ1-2,CASSQGHGYGYTF,TGTGCCAGCAGCCAAGGTCACGGTTATGGCTACACCTTC
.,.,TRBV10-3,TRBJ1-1,CAIRTDTTEAFF,TGTGCCATCAGGACCGACACCACTGAAGCTTTCTTT
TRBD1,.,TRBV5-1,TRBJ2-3,CASSTGPGGDTQYF,TGCGCCAGCAGCACCGGGCCAGGGGGAGATACGCAGTATTTT
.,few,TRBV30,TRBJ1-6,CAWRVRVSYNSPLHF,TGTGCCTGGAGGGTCAGGGTTTCCTATAATTCACCCCTCCACTTT
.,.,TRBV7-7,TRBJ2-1,CASSSGLSSYNEQFF,TGTGCCAGCAGCTCGGGACTCAGCTCCTACAATGAGCAGTTCTTC
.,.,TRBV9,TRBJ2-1,CASSVSGDFGNEQFF,TGTGCCAGCAGCGTATCCGGGGACTTTGGAAATGAGCAGTTCTTC
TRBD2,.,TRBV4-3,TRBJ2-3,CASSQGGGSVDTQYF,TGCGCCAGCAGCCAAGGGGGCGGGAGTGTGGATACGCAGTATTTT
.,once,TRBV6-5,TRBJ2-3,CASSMGRENTQYF,TGTGCCAGCAGTATGGGCAGGGAAAATACGCAGTATTTT
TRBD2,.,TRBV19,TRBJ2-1,CASSITSGSGNEQFF,TGTGCCAGTAGTATTACTAGCGGGAGCGGGAATGAGCAGTTCTTC
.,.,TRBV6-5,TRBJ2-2,CASRFQNTGELFF,TGTGCCAGCAGGTTCCAGAACACCGGGGAGCTGTTTTTT
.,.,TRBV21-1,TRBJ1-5,CASSKDTENQPQHF,TGTGCCAGCAGCAAAGACACGGAGAATCAGCCCCAGCATTTT
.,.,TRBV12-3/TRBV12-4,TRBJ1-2,CASSLSDGSGYTF,TGTGCCAGCAGTTTATCCGACGGGAGTGGCTACACCTTC
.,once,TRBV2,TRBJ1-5,CASSVRGDQPQHF,TGTGCCAGCAGTGTTCGGGGGGATCAGCCCCAGCATTTT
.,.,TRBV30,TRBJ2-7,CAFGTPYEQYF,TGTGCTTTCGGGACACCTTACGAGCAGTACTTC
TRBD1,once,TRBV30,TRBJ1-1,CAWSTLTGGTEAFF,TGTGCCTGGAGTACGCTTACAGGGGGCACTGAAGCTTTCTTT
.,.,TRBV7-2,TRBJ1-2,CASTYGPQGGYTF,TGTGCCAGCACATACGGGCCGCAGGGGGGCTACACCTTC
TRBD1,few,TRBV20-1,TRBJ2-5,CSASDRGTQETQYF,TGCAGTGCTAGTGACAGGGGTACTCAAGAGACCCAGTACTTC
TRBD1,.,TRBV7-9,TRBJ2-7,CASSIRTGYEQYF,TGTGCCAGCAGCATAAGGACAGGCTACGAGCAGTACTTC
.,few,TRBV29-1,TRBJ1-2,CSVVAPANYGYTF,TGCAGCGTTGTGGCTCCAGCTAACTATGGCTACACCTTC
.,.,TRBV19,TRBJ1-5,CASSIVGASNQPQHF,TGTGCCAGTAGTATTGTAGGGGCTAGCAATCAGCCCCAGCATTTT
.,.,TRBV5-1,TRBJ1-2,CASSEGDGAYGYTF,TGCGCCAGCAGTGAGGGGGACGGTGCGTATGGCTACACCTTC
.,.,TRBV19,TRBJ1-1,CASSIDRNTQNTEAFF,TGTGCCAGTAGTATAGATCGAAACACCCAAAACACTGAAGCTTTCTTT
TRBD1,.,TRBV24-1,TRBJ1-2,CATSDPGTGAYGYTF,TGTGCCACCAGTGATCCCGGGACAGGGGCCTATGGCTACACCTTC
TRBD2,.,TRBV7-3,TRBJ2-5,CASSYHGGVEETQYF,TGTGCCAGCAGCTATCACGGGGGGGTTGAGGAGACCCAGTACTTC
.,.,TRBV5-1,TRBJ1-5,CASSLGNGQPQHF,TGCGCCAGCAGCTTGGGTAACGGTCAGCCCCAGCATTTT
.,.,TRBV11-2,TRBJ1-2,CASSPEGRVGYTF,TGTGCCAGCAGCCCCGAGGGTAGGGTTGGCTACACCTTC
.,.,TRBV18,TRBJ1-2,CASSDVYTGFYGYTF,TGTGCCAGCTCAGACGTCTATACAGGTTTCTATGGCTACACCTTC
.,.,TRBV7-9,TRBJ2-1,CASSFATGRGSNEQFF,TGTGCCAGCAGCTTCGCGACAGGAAGGGGATCCAATGAGCAGTTCTTC
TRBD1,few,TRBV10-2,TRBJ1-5,CASSSLGQGPNQPQHF,TGCGCCAGCAGTTCACTCGGACAGGGACCCAATCAGCCCCAGCATTTT
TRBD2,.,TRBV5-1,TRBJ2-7,CASSLVGTTLLSEQYF,TGCGCCAGCAGCTTGGTAGGGACTACTCTTTTATCCGAGCAGTACTTC
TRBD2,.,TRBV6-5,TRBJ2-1,CASSNGRFYNEQFF,TGTGCCAGCAGTAACGGGAGGTTCTACAATGAGCAGTTCTTC
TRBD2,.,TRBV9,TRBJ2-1,CASSVSGRAYNEQFF,TGTGCCAGCAGCGTTAGCGGGAGGGCCTACAATGAGCAGTTCTTC
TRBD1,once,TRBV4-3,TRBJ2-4,CASSQESAGGPKNIQYF,TGCGCCAGCAGCCAAGAATCGGCAGGGGGACCCAAAAACATTCAGTACTTC